This T cell receptor (beta chain) was profiled in a study of cytomegalovirus exposure and HLA in healthy donors listed by TCRdb under 2017. Background for the entire study: An earlier analysis of roughly 630 of the donors reported 250 to 300 Gb of sequence data and more than 90 million unique TCR beta sequences from about 179 million T cells. An earlier analysis of approximately 580 of the donors used high-throughput TCR beta sequencing to judge whether each TCR beta V gene segment behaved as functional or pseudogenic. All discovery cohort repertoires had been generated on a single sequencing platform. Along with the approximately 700-subject first cohort, a separate validation cohort of about 110 different subjects was used. Across some 400 genotyped donors of the cohort, an average of about 240,000 unique TCR beta nucleotide sequences per donor were sequenced, and 15% to 20% of those sequences were non-productive. Genome-wide SNP genotypes for about three fifths of the 666 donors were used in a later genetic analysis, which treated that subset as a discovery cohort. Rather than using new phenotypic data, the later analysis identified candidate immune exposures from TCR beta sequences and from how often those sequences occurred across donors. The number of typed donors differed by locus: 629-630 for A, B, C, DRB1 and DQB1; 522 for DQA1; about 600 for DPA1; and roughly 470 for DPB1. The study combined high-throughput TCR immunosequencing, statistical association of individual TCRs with disease status, and machine learning to predict cytomegalovirus infection status. To study patterns of TCR occurrence, a later analysis re-analyzed previously published TCR beta repertoires from hundreds of donors and added high-resolution HLA genotyping. The study profiled the T cell repertoires of 500 to 800 subjects by immunosequencing and related them to cytomegalovirus serostatus. Five DR-DQ haplotypes were treated as single units for association and clustering because of strong linkage in the cohort. HLA typing covered class I and class II loci at four-digit resolution. Of the roughly 400 genotyped donors, approximately 80% fell in the genetic ancestry cluster associated with self-reported Caucasian donors. An early release covering roughly 640 HLA-typed donors comprised approximately 300 gigabases of sequencing data and tens of millions of unique TCR sequences. The study aimed to test whether signatures of past pathogen exposure could be identified by cataloging public T cell receptors. Donor age, sex, ethnicity and CMV serostatus were collected together with the repertoire data. Overall study results and their limits: Broadly in line with IMGT annotations, most TCR beta V segments showed up in productive rearrangements about 87% or about 30% of the time in an earlier analysis of approximately 640 of the donors. In the study, about 150 TCR beta chains were listed as associated with cytomegalovirus. A further reported finding was that TCR beta sequences accurately predicted the HLA-A and HLA-B alleles for most subjects in the first cohort. Linkage disequilibrium might explain the correlated functional status among segregating V segments, but an unknown experimental factor could not be excluded. In a later analysis, the rate of TCR association differed among HLA loci, with DRB1 alleles having the most associated TCRs and HLA-C alleles having the fewest. The authors suggested that the approach could potentially be extended to other disease states and immunological phenotypes. In a later analysis, HLA-associated TCR beta chains showed more clonal expansion and lower generation probabilities than non-associated chains that were equally common. A cluster of highly shared sequence variants was judged likely to be a technical artifact of the sequencing pipeline. A later genetic analysis associated a missense DCLRE1C variant with V-gene and J-gene trimming of TCR beta chains, and an independent cohort replicated the association. The classifier was reported to diagnose cytomegalovirus status with high specificity and sensitivity in both the original and validation cohorts. Because some donors lacked HLA typing at each locus, the association tests relied only on the typed subset. Assigning TCR associations to individual alleles was difficult when HLA alleles, especially DR and DQ, strongly co-occurred. A later genetic analysis reported fewer N-insertions in productive TCRs among donors in an Asian-associated ancestry cluster than the roughly 640-donor mean. Most CMV-associated TCR beta chains appeared to be HLA-restricted in a later analysis, and the HLA associations seemed to be driven largely by CMV exposure. Roughly uniform sequencing depth across donors was assumed in presence/absence analyses, although this assumption may not hold. The earlier analysis of some 540 of the donors excluded about 16 rarely observed V segments, including chromosome 9 orphons, because counts were too low. Most TCR sequences were observed very rarely across donors, whereas some public TCRs were present in many individuals. CMV serostatus was the only immune exposure information available for the cohort. At a false discovery rate of 0.05, a later analysis linked 16,951 TCR beta sequences to specific HLA alleles. In this cohort, only TCR beta chains were sequenced, and detectable features were limited by the absence of alpha or paired-chain data. In vitro tests confirmed that a few of the cytomegalovirus-associated TCR beta chains recognize cytomegalovirus antigens. Some IMGT-functional V segments, including TRBV6-2 and TRBV6-3, could not be distinguished by the 87-base-pair reads and were therefore excluded. A later analysis reported that several top co-occurrence clusters appeared linked to parvovirus B19, influenza, CMV and Epstein-Barr virus.

In total, approximately 700 healthy bone marrow donors made up the cohort. Cohort members were all nominally healthy when sampled, although unrecorded immune exposures were likely present. The donor tested CMV seronegative, placing the donor among the 350 to 400 seronegative members of the cohort. A peripheral blood sample was collected from each donor, and TCR beta sequencing was performed on peripheral blood mononuclear cells. The Qiagen DNeasy Blood Extraction Kit was used to extract genomic DNA from the blood cell samples. The receptor library was made with the immunoSEQ multiplex PCR assay. The multiplex PCR relied on a mix of 60 forward primers for TCR Vbeta segments and 13 reverse primers for TCR Jbeta segments. A multiplex PCR assay on genomic DNA amplified the CDR3 region of rearranged TCR beta genes. On the Illumina HiSeq System, the amplified TCR beta libraries were sequenced as 87-base-pair reads. The paper's data handling went like this. Across the 500 to 850 repertoires, a later analysis counted 75 million to 90 million unique TCR beta chains, around 11 million of which were shared by at least two donors. Raw reads were error-corrected and collapsed into unique sequences by a nearest-neighbor algorithm in which closely related sequences were merged to remove PCR and sequencing errors. CDR3 sequences were aligned to IMGT reference sequences to assign V, D and J gene segments. For a sequence to be retained, a match of at least six nucleotides to both a V gene segment and a J gene segment was required. A rearrangement was called productive if the CDR3 had no stop codons and remained in frame with V and J, and every other rearrangement was called non-productive. CDR3 was defined by IMGT convention, running from the second conserved V-encoded cysteine to the conserved J-encoded phenylalanine. In an earlier analysis of just under 600 of the donors, sequences lacking an unambiguous match to a single V gene segment were excluded. In an earlier analysis of around 600 of the donors, V segments were called functional above 56.7% productive rearrangements and were called segregating when the between-donor standard deviation exceeded 5%. A statistical classification framework was built to diagnose cytomegalovirus status from the catalog of TCR beta chain sequences. In a later analysis, TCR nucleotide sequences were compared against IMGT/GENE-DB human TR gene sequences so that V and J genes could be assigned. A later analysis assigned CDR3 sequences and most-parsimonious VDJ recombination scenarios with the TCRdist pipeline. In a later analysis, each TCR beta chain was defined by its CDR3 amino acid sequence together with its V-gene family, and reads lacking a unique V-gene family were excluded. A later analysis removed 500 to 650 highly shared, low-generation-probability nucleotide sequences to deal with suspected cross-contamination and a sequencing artifact. A later analysis calculated a clonal expansion index for each public chain from normalized within-repertoire ranks of inferred template counts. A later analysis computed generation probabilities with a VDJ recombination model fitted to out-of-frame rearrangements, and checked the results against IGoR. In a later analysis, TCR-TCR, TCR-HLA and TCR-CMV co-occurrence was scored with hypergeometric tests, and a repertoire-size bias correction was applied to TCR pairs. To estimate false discovery rates, a later analysis permuted the HLA or CMV assignments 20 times. In a later analysis, co-occurring TCRs were grouped using DBSCAN, with TCRdist sequence similarity added in when clustering inside HLA-allele-positive subsets. For co-occurrence clustering, repertoires with fewer than 30,000 or more than 120,000 public chains were excluded, along with about five repertoires with anomalous nucleotide sharing. Entries here come from immuneACCESS through TCRdb and include only in-frame sequences with V and J called. Some clones fail to appear in such tables; in the studies checked, an unresolved V gene covers under half of the shortfall, and the cause of the remainder is unknown. V and J calls and clone size come straight from that table; D and trimming were deduced from the DNA. The sample table holds under 150,000 clones, of which approximately 85% were seen once. The ten largest make up around 1.7% of the sample.

Points on this clone: This clone's antigen is unknown. Within one base of it there is no much larger clone, and no base qualities were kept.

The CDR3 holds 16 amino acids from the cysteine to the phenylalanine. The read is trimmed to its CDR3 DNA, 48 bases read in frame from base 1. For CDR1 and CDR2, the germline V gene (reference sequence) lists LNHDA and SQIVND. V is clipped by 6 bases and J by 2 bases, and the sequence between their germline boundaries is 16 bases long. Material for sequencing was PBMCs. The receptor comes from a boy between 10 and 17 years old in good health and CMV-seronegative. The chain employs TRBV19 and TRBJ2-2, with a weak D call of TRBD1 (5 bases match). The bases are TGTGCCAGTAGCCTATCAGGGATGAGTAACACCGGGGAGCTGTTTTTT. It codes for CASSLSGMSNTGELFF.